Listed below are T cell receptor beta chains from one sample, sequenced in a study of beta chain features in type 1 diabetes. Clones were sequenced by immunoSEQ multiplex PCR, and TCRdb holds only the in-frame ones, with some missing. The sample consists of about 220,000 clones, roughly 11% of them appearing once. Sequencing used central memory CD4+ T cells from blood. The receptors stem from a man between 18 and 29 years old in good health. The CDR3 runs from the conserved cysteine through the conserved F or W. Fields, in order: J gene, clone size, D gene, V gene, CDR3 protein, CDR3 DNA. A D gene is named only where the DNA matches it firmly. Size is stated for part of the rows, as once, few or many counts, or as a class when the clone is expanded.

TRBJ2-7 many TRBD2 TRBV18 CASSPEAGRSYEQYF TGTGCCAGCTCACCCGAAGCGGGGCGCTCCTACGAGCAGTACTTC
TRBJ2-3 few . TRBV10-3 CAISESLNTDTQYF TGTGCCATCAGTGAGTCCCTGAACACAGATACGCAGTATTTT
TRBJ1-5 few . TRBV7-2 CASSLVSYQPQHF TGTGCCAGCAGCTTAGTTAGTTATCAGCCCCAGCATTTT
TRBJ2-1 . TRBD2 TRBV11-3 CASSLRTSRGEQFF TGTGCCAGCAGCCTCCGGACTAGCCGAGGTGAGCAGTTCTTC
TRBJ2-3 . . TRBV7-6 CASSSTGPGDTQYF TGTGCCAGCAGCTCGACAGGCCCCGGGGATACGCAGTATTTT
TRBJ1-3 . . TRBV5-1 CASSLQAGATGNTIYF TGCGCCAGCAGCTTGCAGGCGGGGGCGACTGGAAACACCATATATTTT
TRBJ2-4 few . TRBV7-9 CASSSLLGENIQYF TGTGCCAGCAGCTCTTTATTGGGAGAAAACATTCAGTACTTC
TRBJ2-1 few . TRBV5-1 CASSFFGASGNEQFF TGCGCCAGCAGCTTCTTCGGAGCGAGTGGAAATGAGCAGTTCTTC
TRBJ2-7 few TRBD2 TRBV7-9 CASRDSGSAYEQYF TGTGCCAGCAGGGATAGCGGGAGTGCCTACGAGCAGTACTTC
TRBJ2-5 many TRBD2 TRBV27 CASSQTSGRVGTQYF TGTGCCAGCAGTCAGACTAGCGGGAGAGTCGGGACCCAGTACTTC
TRBJ2-2 few TRBD2 TRBV14 CASSPRTSVNTGELFF TGTGCCAGCAGCCCGCGGACTAGCGTGAACACCGGGGAGCTGTTTTTT
TRBJ2-3 few . TRBV6-6 CASSPITGRQTDTQYF TGTGCCAGCAGTCCGATTACAGGGCGGCAAACAGATACGCAGTATTTT
TRBJ1-1 few . TRBV5-1 CASTTGTTGTEAFF TGCGCCAGCACCACCGGGACAACTGGCACTGAAGCTTTCTTT
TRBJ2-1 . . TRBV30 CAWSEQAIYNEQFF TGTGCCTGGAGTGAACAGGCAATCTACAATGAGCAGTTCTTC
TRBJ2-3 . TRBD2 TRBV6-1 CASSEPPGLAGGVADTQYF TGTGCCAGCAGTGAGCCTCCGGGACTAGCGGGAGGGGTGGCAGATACGCAGTATTTT
TRBJ1-1 few . TRBV30 CAWSVGLLKMNTEAFF TGTGCCTGGAGTGTTGGCCTACTTAAAATGAACACTGAAGCTTTCTTT
TRBJ2-1 many . TRBV7-2 CASSPAENEQFF TGTGCCAGCAGCCCGGCGGAAAATGAGCAGTTCTTC
TRBJ2-7 few . TRBV5-1 CASTKTGRDSLSSYEQYF TGCGCCAGCACTAAGACAGGGAGGGACTCTTTGAGCTCCTACGAGCAGTACTTC
TRBJ2-5 . . TRBV29-1 CSVAAGSETQYF TGCAGCGTCGCCGCAGGGTCAGAGACCCAGTACTTC
TRBJ2-1 few TRBD1 TRBV7-2 CASSLRTGPGYEQFF TGTGCCAGCAGCTTAAGGACAGGCCCAGGTTATGAGCAGTTCTTC
TRBJ2-7 few . TRBV4-2 CASSQDPSSYEQYF TGTGCCAGCAGCCAAGATCCCAGCTCCTACGAGCAGTACTTC
TRBJ1-4 . . TRBV5-1 CASSPNAGEVDEKLFF TGCGCCAGCAGCCCAAACGCGGGGGAAGTAGATGAAAAACTGTTTTTT
TRBJ2-7 . TRBD1 TRBV2 CASRKGTVYEQYF TGTGCCAGCAGGAAAGGGACAGTCTACGAGCAGTACTTC
TRBJ1-3 . . TRBV6-5 CASSGPATIYF TGTGCCAGCAGTGGCCCCGCCACCATATATTTT
TRBJ1-1 many . TRBV28 CASAIGPVPEAFF TGTGCCAGTGCGATCGGACCTGTTCCTGAAGCTTTCTTT
TRBJ2-5 . . TRBV9 CASSPGVSGSRYQETQYF TGTGCCAGCAGCCCCGGCGTCTCCGGGAGTAGGTACCAAGAGACCCAGTACTTC
TRBJ2-3 . . TRBV5-4 CASSPFNGGTSTDTQYF TGTGCCAGCAGCCCCTTTAACGGGGGAACAAGCACAGATACGCAGTATTTT
TRBJ2-5 . . TRBV30 CAWGRTEETQYF TGTGCCTGGGGAAGGACTGAAGAGACCCAGTACTTC
TRBJ2-4 many . TRBV14 CASSQVGQRNIQYF TGTGCCAGCAGCCAAGTAGGGCAGAGAAACATTCAGTACTTC
TRBJ1-5 few . TRBV7-8 CASSGGPNNQPQHF TGTGCCAGCAGCGGGGGACCTAACAATCAGCCCCAGCATTTT
TRBJ2-3 many TRBD2 TRBV14 CASSRLAGAVSDTQYF TGTGCCAGCAGCCGGCTAGCGGGAGCTGTCTCAGATACGCAGTATTTT
TRBJ2-7 few . TRBV4-3 CASSRGGASSYEQYF TGCGCCAGCAGTCGCGGTGGGGCGAGCTCCTACGAGCAGTACTTC
TRBJ2-1 few . TRBV7-2 CASSLQGQREQFF TGTGCCAGCAGCTTACAAGGACAGAGGGAGCAGTTCTTC
TRBJ2-5 . . TRBV7-9 CASSLIETQYF TGTGCCAGCAGCTTAATAGAGACCCAGTACTTC
TRBJ2-3 . TRBD2 TRBV4-1 CASSSTGTSGTPDTQYF TGCGCCAGCAGCTCTACCGGGACTAGCGGGACTCCAGATACGCAGTATTTT
TRBJ2-5 few TRBD1 TRBV5-1 CASSGTAQETQYF TGCGCCAGCAGCGGGACAGCACAAGAGACCCAGTACTTC
TRBJ2-1 few . TRBV7-2 CASSSGPENEQFF TGTGCCAGCAGCTCCGGACCCGAGAATGAGCAGTTCTTC
TRBJ1-4 . . TRBV30 CAWSVLGQNEKLFF TGTGCCTGGAGTGTACTAGGACAGAATGAAAAACTGTTTTTT
TRBJ1-1 . TRBD1 TRBV10-3 CASRNNPGQGARNTEAFF TGTGCCTCGAGAAATAACCCGGGACAGGGGGCTAGGAACACTGAAGCTTTCTTT
TRBJ2-5 . TRBD1 TRBV30 CAWETGGGETQYF TGTGCCTGGGAGACAGGGGGCGGGGAGACCCAGTACTTC
TRBJ2-1 many . TRBV30 CALRGRDEQFF TGTGCCTTACGGGGAAGGGATGAGCAGTTCTTC
TRBJ1-5 few . TRBV18 CASSPGRINQPQHF TGTGCCAGCTCACCAGGACGGATCAATCAGCCCCAGCATTTT
TRBJ2-1 . TRBD2 TRBV4-3 CASSQDLGLAGGHYNEQFF TGCGCCAGCAGCCAAGATTTAGGGCTAGCGGGAGGGCATTACAATGAGCAGTTCTTC
TRBJ2-5 many . TRBV29-1 CSARGPDQETQYF TGCAGCGCCCGGGGGCCGGATCAAGAGACCCAGTACTTC
TRBJ2-5 many . TRBV5-1 CASSLGGLKETQYF TGCGCCAGCAGCTTGGGAGGGCTGAAGGAGACCCAGTACTTC
TRBJ2-7 . TRBD2 TRBV5-1 CASSGHTSASSYEQYF TGCGCCAGCAGCGGCCATACTAGCGCAAGTTCCTACGAGCAGTACTTC
TRBJ2-2 few . TRBV27 CASSRSSAGELFF TGTGCCAGCAGTCGCTCATCGGCCGGGGAGCTGTTTTTT
TRBJ1-1 . . TRBV28 CASTVGGAQNTEAFF TGTGCCAGCACCGTGGGGGGGGCGCAGAACACTGAAGCTTTCTTT
TRBJ1-2 few . TRBV2 CASSVGEGYTF TGTGCCAGCAGTGTGGGCGAAGGCTACACCTTC
TRBJ2-1 few TRBD2 TRBV5-1 CASSFGEGGNEQFF TGCGCCAGCAGCTTTGGGGAGGGAGGAAATGAGCAGTTCTTC
TRBJ2-1 . TRBD1 TRBV4-3 CASSQEGGWYNEQFF TGCGCCAGCAGCCAAGAAGGGGGCTGGTACAATGAGCAGTTCTTC
TRBJ1-4 many . TRBV9 CASSVGGAGEKLFF TGTGCCAGCAGCGTAGGTGGGGCAGGAGAAAAACTGTTTTTT
TRBJ2-7 few . TRBV19 CASSPGVFPEQYF TGTGCCAGTAGTCCCGGGGTCTTTCCGGAGCAGTACTTC
TRBJ1-4 . . TRBV29-1 CSVGAIQGGSNEKLFF TGCAGCGTTGGGGCGATACAGGGCGGGTCTAATGAAAAACTGTTTTTT
TRBJ2-1 . TRBD1 TRBV6-6 CASNRGHNEQFF TGTGCCAGCAACAGGGGACATAATGAGCAGTTCTTC
TRBJ1-4 few . TRBV29-1 CSFRIRGVNEKLFF TGCAGCTTCCGAATTCGGGGCGTTAATGAAAAACTGTTTTTT
TRBJ2-5 few . TRBV9 CASSVSPSVETQYF TGTGCCAGCAGCGTATCACCTAGTGTGGAGACCCAGTACTTC